A selection of T cell receptor beta chains follows, all from one sample in a study of vaccination effects on CD4 cells after COVID-19. Assay used: immunoSEQ multiplex PCR; TCRdb lists only in-frame clones, some missing. The repertoire has about 45,000 clones, 72% of them found once; the top ten carry 9.5% to 10%. These receptors' antigens are unknown. Sequenced here: CD4+ T cells from PBMCs cultured without peptide, sampled after COVID-19 vaccination. Receptor source: a human donor who received a COVID-19 vaccine. CDR3s include the opening cysteine and the closing phenylalanine or tryptophan. D genes are given only for firm matches. For some rows the clone size is stated as once, few or many, or as a class when expanded; others skip it.

D gene: TRBD2; J gene: TRBJ2-7; clone size: NA; V gene: TRBV7-2; CDR3 DNA: TGTGCCAGCAGCTTTCTACTAGCGGCCTCCTACGAGCAGTACTTC; CDR3 protein: CASSFLLAASYEQYF
D gene: NA; J gene: TRBJ1-4; clone size: NA; V gene: TRBV2; CDR3 DNA: TGTGCCAGCAGTGAAGCGGCCAGGGCGGGTGAAAAACTGTTTTTT; CDR3 protein: CASSEAARAGEKLFF
D gene: NA; J gene: TRBJ2-7; clone size: NA; V gene: TRBV13; CDR3 DNA: TGTGCCAGCAGCTTAGGACGGTACGAGCAGTACTTC; CDR3 protein: CASSLGRYEQYF
D gene: NA; J gene: TRBJ1-1; clone size: NA; V gene: TRBV3-1/TRBV3-2; CDR3 DNA: TGTGCCAGCAGCCAAGATGGGCCGGGGATGAACACTGAAGCTTTCTTT; CDR3 protein: CASSQDGPGMNTEAFF
D gene: NA; J gene: TRBJ1-5; clone size: once; V gene: TRBV19; CDR3 DNA: TGTGCCAGTAGTATAGGGGGGTTGCAGCCCCAGCATTTT; CDR3 protein: CASSIGGLQPQHF
D gene: NA; J gene: TRBJ1-5; clone size: NA; V gene: TRBV6-4; CDR3 DNA: TGTGCCAGCATCCGACCCTGGTCTAATCAGCCCCAGCATTTT; CDR3 protein: CASIRPWSNQPQHF
D gene: NA; J gene: TRBJ1-1; clone size: NA; V gene: TRBV10-2; CDR3 DNA: TGCGCCAGCAGAATCACCGGGACATCGAACACTGAAGCTTTCTTT; CDR3 protein: CASRITGTSNTEAFF
D gene: NA; J gene: TRBJ1-1; clone size: NA; V gene: TRBV2; CDR3 DNA: TGTGCCAGCCGCACTGTTGGGGAAGGAACTGAAGCTTTCTTT; CDR3 protein: CASRTVGEGTEAFF
D gene: NA; J gene: TRBJ2-5; clone size: few; V gene: TRBV5-1; CDR3 DNA: TGCGCCAGCAGCTCGGGATGGGGAGAGACCCAGTACTTC; CDR3 protein: CASSSGWGETQYF
D gene: NA; J gene: TRBJ2-1; clone size: NA; V gene: TRBV14; CDR3 DNA: TGTGCCAGCAGCCAAGATACAGCCCCTCGCTCCTACAATGAGCAGTTCTTC; CDR3 protein: CASSQDTAPRSYNEQFF
D gene: NA; J gene: TRBJ1-3; clone size: NA; V gene: TRBV20-1; CDR3 DNA: TGCAGTGCTAGTCCCAGAGCTGGAAACACCATATATTTT; CDR3 protein: CSASPRAGNTIYF
D gene: TRBD2; J gene: TRBJ2-3; clone size: NA; V gene: TRBV11-3; CDR3 DNA: TGTGCCAGCAGCTTACAAAGCGGGAGGGCCCTGGATACGCAGTATTTT; CDR3 protein: CASSLQSGRALDTQYF
D gene: NA; J gene: TRBJ2-4; clone size: NA; V gene: TRBV13; CDR3 DNA: TGTGCCAGCAGCTTAGGATGGGGTTTAGCCAAAAACATTCAGTACTTC; CDR3 protein: CASSLGWGLAKNIQYF
D gene: NA; J gene: TRBJ1-3; clone size: few; V gene: TRBV6-1; CDR3 DNA: TGTGCCAGCAGTGAAGATCTCCCCGGCAGGGGAGGTGGAAACACCATATATTTT; CDR3 protein: CASSEDLPGRGGGNTIYF
D gene: TRBD2; J gene: TRBJ2-5; clone size: NA; V gene: TRBV4-1; CDR3 DNA: TGCGCCAGCAGCCAAGATCAGTTAGGGACGGGGGGTCAGGAGACCCAGTACTTC; CDR3 protein: CASSQDQLGTGGQETQYF
D gene: TRBD2; J gene: TRBJ2-5; clone size: NA; V gene: TRBV3-1/TRBV3-2; CDR3 DNA: TGTGCCAGCAGCCAACAGACTAGCGGGAGCACCCAGTACTTC; CDR3 protein: CASSQQTSGSTQYF
D gene: NA; J gene: TRBJ1-5; clone size: NA; V gene: TRBV30; CDR3 DNA: TGTGCCTGGAGTGTAAGAGGGGCCTTTAGCAATCAGCCCCAGCATTTT; CDR3 protein: CAWSVRGAFSNQPQHF
D gene: NA; J gene: TRBJ1-1; clone size: NA; V gene: TRBV29-1; CDR3 DNA: TGCAGCGCCCGGGACACCCCGAACACTGAAGCTTTCTTT; CDR3 protein: CSARDTPNTEAFF
D gene: TRBD1; J gene: TRBJ1-1; clone size: medium-sized; V gene: TRBV14; CDR3 DNA: TGTGCCAGCAGCCAAGATGCAGGGGGAGCTTTCTTT; CDR3 protein: CASSQDAGGAFF
D gene: TRBD1; J gene: TRBJ1-1; clone size: NA; V gene: TRBV19; CDR3 DNA: TGTGCCAGTAGTAGAGGGACAGGAGTGAACACTGAAGCTTTCTTT; CDR3 protein: CASSRGTGVNTEAFF
D gene: NA; J gene: TRBJ2-5; clone size: NA; V gene: TRBV5-6; CDR3 DNA: TGTGCCAGCAGCTTGATATTCAGGGGCCACGAAGAGACCCAGTACTTC; CDR3 protein: CASSLIFRGHEETQYF
D gene: NA; J gene: TRBJ2-7; clone size: NA; V gene: TRBV12-3/TRBV12-4; CDR3 DNA: TGTGCCAGCAGTCCGGGGGCCTACGAGCAGTACTTC; CDR3 protein: CASSPGAYEQYF
D gene: NA; J gene: TRBJ1-3; clone size: NA; V gene: TRBV5-1; CDR3 DNA: TGCGCCAGCAGCGCGGGGGCAATTGGAAACACCATATATTTT; CDR3 protein: CASSAGAIGNTIYF
D gene: NA; J gene: TRBJ2-2; clone size: NA; V gene: TRBV10-1; CDR3 DNA: TGCGCCAGCAGTGAGAGGGTGCCCGGGGAGCTGTTTTTT; CDR3 protein: CASSERVPGELFF
D gene: TRBD2; J gene: TRBJ2-5; clone size: few; V gene: TRBV19; CDR3 DNA: TGTGCCAGTAGACAAACGACTAGCCCAGAGACCCAGTACTTC; CDR3 protein: CASRQTTSPETQYF
D gene: NA; J gene: TRBJ1-1; clone size: NA; V gene: TRBV6-5; CDR3 DNA: TGTGCCAGCACTTCATACACTGAAGCTTTCTTT; CDR3 protein: CASTSYTEAFF
D gene: NA; J gene: TRBJ1-1; clone size: once; V gene: TRBV11-2; CDR3 DNA: TGTGCCAGCACCTTAGGTCCAGGGAACACTGAAGCTTTCTTT; CDR3 protein: CASTLGPGNTEAFF
D gene: TRBD2; J gene: TRBJ2-3; clone size: once; V gene: TRBV20-1; CDR3 DNA: TGCAGTGCTAGTGAAGCGGGAGTCGACGCAGATACGCAGTATTTT; CDR3 protein: CSASEAGVDADTQYF
D gene: NA; J gene: TRBJ1-1; clone size: once; V gene: TRBV10-1; CDR3 DNA: TGCGCCAGCAGTGGACGGGGGTCCCCCCTGAGAGCTTTCTTT; CDR3 protein: CASSGRGSPLRAFF
D gene: TRBD1; J gene: TRBJ2-7; clone size: NA; V gene: TRBV9; CDR3 DNA: TGTGCCAGCAGCGTAGGAACAGGGGTCACATACGAGCAGTACTTC; CDR3 protein: CASSVGTGVTYEQYF
D gene: NA; J gene: TRBJ1-6; clone size: many; V gene: TRBV14; CDR3 DNA: TGTGCCAGCAGCCAAGACGGGGGGCGCGTCTCACCCCTCCACTTT; CDR3 protein: CASSQDGGRVSPLHF
D gene: NA; J gene: TRBJ1-2; clone size: once; V gene: TRBV10-2; CDR3 DNA: TGCGCCAGCAGTGAGGGACAGTGGGGGGAATATGGCTACACCTTC; CDR3 protein: CASSEGQWGEYGYTF
D gene: NA; J gene: TRBJ2-5; clone size: NA; V gene: TRBV5-1; CDR3 DNA: TGCGCCATCAAGATGGGGGCCGATCAAGAGACCCAGTACTTC; CDR3 protein: CAIKMGADQETQYF
D gene: NA; J gene: TRBJ1-1; clone size: NA; V gene: TRBV29-1; CDR3 DNA: TGCAGCGTTCGGGACGGAGGTGAAGCTTTCTTT; CDR3 protein: CSVRDGGEAFF
D gene: TRBD2; J gene: TRBJ2-3; clone size: NA; V gene: TRBV30; CDR3 DNA: TGTGCCTGGAGTGTGACCCTTGGCGGGGGTGATAGCACAGATACGCAGTATTTT; CDR3 protein: CAWSVTLGGGDSTDTQYF
D gene: NA; J gene: TRBJ2-7; clone size: NA; V gene: TRBV11-3; CDR3 DNA: TGTGCCAGCAGCTTAGGGGGGGACGGCTCCTACGAGCAGTACTTC; CDR3 protein: CASSLGGDGSYEQYF
D gene: TRBD2; J gene: TRBJ2-1; clone size: NA; V gene: TRBV18; CDR3 DNA: TGTGCCAGCTCAGGAGATCGCACTAGCGTCTACAATGAGCAGTTCTTC; CDR3 protein: CASSGDRTSVYNEQFF
D gene: TRBD1; J gene: TRBJ1-6; clone size: few; V gene: TRBV19; CDR3 DNA: TGTGCCAGTAGCACCGCTGACTGGTGGACAGGGCGTTCACCCCTCCACTTT; CDR3 protein: CASSTADWWTGRSPLHF
D gene: TRBD2; J gene: TRBJ2-2; clone size: NA; V gene: TRBV18; CDR3 DNA: TGTGCCAGCTCACCACGGACTAGCGGTAGTGCCGGGGAGCTGTTTTTT; CDR3 protein: CASSPRTSGSAGELFF
D gene: TRBD1; J gene: TRBJ1-4; clone size: NA; V gene: TRBV4-1; CDR3 DNA: TGCGCCAGCAGCCAGGTCGACTCAGGGGGAATGTTTTTT; CDR3 protein: CASSQVDSGGMFF
D gene: NA; J gene: TRBJ2-5; clone size: NA; V gene: TRBV4-2; CDR3 DNA: TGTGCCAGCAGCCGACCGGGACCCCAAGAGACCCAGTACTTC; CDR3 protein: CASSRPGPQETQYF
D gene: TRBD2; J gene: TRBJ2-3; clone size: NA; V gene: TRBV7-2; CDR3 DNA: TGTGCCAGCAGCTTAGTGTCGGGAGGGGGCACAGATACGCAGTATTTT; CDR3 protein: CASSLVSGGGTDTQYF
D gene: NA; J gene: TRBJ1-6; clone size: once; V gene: TRBV3-1/TRBV3-2; CDR3 DNA: TGTGCCAGCAGCCAAGGGACGCGGCCTAATTCACCCCTCCACTTT; CDR3 protein: CASSQGTRPNSPLHF
D gene: TRBD1; J gene: TRBJ2-5; clone size: NA; V gene: TRBV11-2; CDR3 DNA: TGTGCCAGCAACTTGGACAGGGGTGCAGAGACCCAGTACTTC; CDR3 protein: CASNLDRGAETQYF
D gene: TRBD2; J gene: TRBJ2-3; clone size: NA; V gene: TRBV4-2; CDR3 DNA: TGTGCCAGCAGCCCAGGGACTAGCGGGGGGGCCGATACGCAGTATTTT; CDR3 protein: CASSPGTSGGADTQYF
D gene: TRBD1; J gene: TRBJ1-6; clone size: once; V gene: TRBV5-1; CDR3 DNA: TGCGCCAGCAGCCTAAGACAGGGATTGAATTCACCCCTCCACTTT; CDR3 protein: CASSLRQGLNSPLHF
D gene: NA; J gene: TRBJ1-3; clone size: NA; V gene: TRBV20-1; CDR3 DNA: TGCAGTGCTAGTGACCCCTACTCTGGAAACACCATATATTTT; CDR3 protein: CSASDPYSGNTIYF
D gene: NA; J gene: TRBJ2-1; clone size: NA; V gene: TRBV6-1; CDR3 DNA: TGTGCCAGCAGTGAAGACGTGGGGAGGCAGTTCTTC; CDR3 protein: CASSEDVGRQFF
D gene: TRBD1; J gene: TRBJ1-3; clone size: NA; V gene: TRBV23-1; CDR3 DNA: TGCGCCAGCAGTATTACAGGGGGCTCTGGAAACACCATATATTTT; CDR3 protein: CASSITGGSGNTIYF
D gene: NA; J gene: TRBJ2-7; clone size: NA; V gene: TRBV5-1; CDR3 DNA: TGCGCCAGCAGCTTTAACGCTATCAGCTCCTACGAGCAGTACTTC; CDR3 protein: CASSFNAISSYEQYF
D gene: NA; J gene: TRBJ1-5; clone size: few; V gene: TRBV29-1; CDR3 DNA: TGCAGCGTTGGTTTCGGGCTAAATCAGCCCCAGCATTTT; CDR3 protein: CSVGFGLNQPQHF
D gene: NA; J gene: TRBJ1-1; clone size: NA; V gene: TRBV30; CDR3 DNA: TGTGCCTGGAGTGTACTGGGCTCAGGAATCGCTGAAGCTTTCTTT; CDR3 protein: CAWSVLGSGIAEAFF
D gene: NA; J gene: TRBJ2-5; clone size: NA; V gene: TRBV7-9; CDR3 DNA: TGTGCCAGCAGCTTAGCTGGGGGGCAAGAGACCCAGTACTTC; CDR3 protein: CASSLAGGQETQYF